Below are 3 T cell receptor beta chains sequenced from a single sample in a study of cytomegalovirus exposure and HLA in healthy donors. The repertoire was sequenced with immunoSEQ multiplex PCR; TCRdb's copy has only in-frame clones and lacks some. The sample lists some 330,000 clones, just over 85% seen once, with 0.65% to 0.85% in the top ten. Sequencing input: PBMCs. All receptors derive from a woman younger than 30 in good health and CMV-seronegative.

This rearrangement joins TRBV9 to TRBJ1-2, with a possible D match to TRBD1 (6 bases). Germline assignment: CDR1 SGDLS and CDR2 YYNGEE. The CDR3 length is 15 residues. Trimming removed 5 bases from V and 0 bases from J, with 14 bases in between. CDR3 DNA: TGTGCCAGCAGTCCGGGGGGGACACCTAACTATGGCTACACCTTC. Translating gives CASSPGGTPNYGYTF.

This clone has more than one count but fewer than ten. The gene calls are TRBV11-3 and TRBJ2-1; 11 positions agree with TRBD2. Germline trimming cut 5 bases from V and 8 bases from J; bases unmatched to any gene: 5. This CDR3 comprises 14 residues. Germline values: CDR1 SGHNT, CDR2 YENEEA. CDR3 residues: CASSPTSGSYEQFF. The CDR3 bases are TGTGCCAGCAGCCCTACTAGCGGGAGCTATGAGCAGTTCTTC.

The rearrangement links TRBV29-1 to TRBJ2-1; 7 nucleotides match TRBD1. The CDR3 extends over 14 amino acids. CDR1 is SQVTM and CDR2 is ANQGSEA in the germline V gene. V lost 4 bases, J lost 2 bases, and 5 bases stayed unmatched. This CDR3 reads CSVARQGAYNEQFF. CDR3 nucleotides: TGCAGCGTTGCCCGACAGGGTGCCTACAATGAGCAGTTCTTC.